One sample yielded the 12 T cell receptor beta chains listed below, sequenced in a study of technical replicates of blood from several donors. Method: immunoSEQ multiplex PCR; TCRdb's copy keeps in-frame clones and lacks some. The profile covers fewer than 90,000 clones, with about nine tenths appearing a single time and 0.41% taken by the ten largest. Sample: T cells isolated from PBMCs. Receptors originate from a human donor in good health.

The DNA of the CDR3 is TGTGCCAGTAGTACATACCGGGACAGTCCCAATCCTCACTACGAGCAGTACTTC. Amino acids: CASSTYRDSPNPHYEQYF. The rearrangement links TRBV19 to TRBJ2-7, with TRBD1 identical over 7 bases. Losses at the gene ends were 4 bases for V and 3 bases for J; bases not matched to a gene: 18. This CDR3 spans 18 amino acids. Germline values: CDR1 LNHDA, CDR2 SQIVND (reference sequence).

The chain employs TRBV9 and TRBJ2-7; 8 positions match TRBD1. The V gene end was trimmed by 4 bases and the J gene end by 5 bases; junction bases not matched to a gene: 11. CDR1 and CDR2 from the germline V gene are SGDLS and YYNGEE. The CDR3 contains 15 residues. CDR3 DNA: TGTGCCAGCAGCCCAATCTTGGACAGGGCGAACGAGCAGTACTTC. Translating gives CASSPILDRANEQYF.

The chain is built from TRBV6-1 and TRBJ1-1; D possibly corresponds to TRBD1 (6 bases). The germline V gene encodes CDR1 MNHNS and CDR2 SASEGT. V gave up 6 bases and J gave up 2 bases, with 13 bases separating them. The CDR3 runs to 14 residues. CDR3 DNA sequence: TGTGCCAGCAGGATCGGGACACTTAACACTGAAGCTTTCTTT. It codes for CASRIGTLNTEAFF.

This clone occurred a few times. The chain carries TRBV19 and TRBJ1-4; 7 nucleotides line up with TRBD1. Germline trimming cut 4 bases from V and 8 bases from J; bases unmatched to any gene: 10. From germline, CDR1 is LNHDA and CDR2 SQIVND (reference sequence). The CDR3 is 15 residues long. CDR3 loop: CASSTDRATGEKLFF. The CDR3 coding sequence is TGTGCCAGTAGTACCGACAGGGCAACGGGGGAAAAACTGTTTTTT.

V is TRBV6-5 and J is TRBJ1-2, with 7 nucleotides matching TRBD1. V was pared by 2 bases and J by 3 bases, with 9 bases of the junction left unmatched. Germline loops: CDR1 MNHEY, CDR2 SVGAGI. This CDR3 region has 16 residues. The CDR3 region is CASSYGPEGQYYGYTF. The CDR3 DNA reads as TGTGCCAGCAGTTACGGGCCGGAGGGACAGTACTATGGCTACACCTTC.

The chain links TRBV11-2 to TRBJ2-2, with 10 positions matching TRBD2. V lost 5 bases, J lost 2 bases, and 11 bases stayed unmatched. Germline V gene data show CDR1 as SGHAT and CDR2 as FQNNGV. This CDR3 is 18 amino acids long. CDR3: CASSISGRAYTNTGELFF. The CDR3 nucleotides are TGTGCCAGCAGCATCAGCGGGAGGGCCTACACTAACACCGGGGAGCTGTTTTTT.

V is TRBV4-1 and J is TRBJ2-7; 11 bases map to TRBD2. Germline V gene sequence: CDR1 MGHRA, CDR2 YSYEKL. The CDR3 is 16 residues long. V trimming: 3 bases; J trimming: 1 base; junction bases outside the gene matches: 5. As DNA, the CDR3 is TGCGCCAGCAGCCACGAACTAGCGGGAGCATCCTACGAGCAGTACTTC. It translates to CASSHELAGASYEQYF.

A note on this clone: In the same sample, other DNA sequences code for this CDR3. The chain carries TRBV19 and TRBJ1-1; a possible D gene is TRBD1 (5 bases). V was clipped by 4 bases and J by 0 bases, with 6 bases between them. The CDR3 runs 13 residues. Germline V gives CDR1 LNHDA, CDR2 SQIVND (reference sequence). DNA of the CDR3: TGTGCCAGTAGTACGACAGTGAACACTGAAGCTTTCTTT. Its translation: CASSTTVNTEAFF.

The chain links TRBV28 to TRBJ1-1, with a weak D call TRBD1 (5 bases). Trimming pared 5 bases from V and 0 bases from J, leaving 22 bases between. The CDR3 consists of 18 residues. Germline loops: CDR1 MDHEN, CDR2 SYDVKM. The CDR3, as DNA: TGTGCCAGCAGTCTAAGGGACTTCGGAGTTGGGATGAACACTGAAGCTTTCTTT. It yields the protein CASSLRDFGVGMNTEAFF. The full variable domain, completed using reference TRBV28 and TRBJ1-1, is DVKVTQSSRYLVKRTGEKVFLECVQDMDHENMFWYRQDPGLGLRLIYFSYDVKMKEKGDIPEGYSVSREKKERFSLILESASTNQTSMYLCASSLRDFGVGMNTEAFFGQGTRLTVV.

The chain employs TRBV28 and TRBJ1-1; 7 bases are shared with TRBD1. J was trimmed by 8 bases and V by 6 bases; bases with no gene match: 9. The CDR3 runs to 13 residues. Germline V lookup: CDR1 MDHEN, CDR2 SYDVKM. The CDR3 sequence: CASRLQQGGEAFF. DNA of the CDR3: TGTGCCAGCAGATTGCAGCAGGGGGGCGAAGCTTTCTTT.

The genes are TRBV9 and TRBJ2-6; 8 bases fit TRBD2. The CDR3 length is 18 residues. The trim removed 4 bases at V and 3 bases at J, leaving 12 bases unmatched. The germline V gene has CDR1 SGDLS and CDR2 YYNGEE. This CDR3 reads CASSPLRGGAGGANVLTF. The CDR3 coding sequence is TGTGCCAGCAGCCCTCTACGGGGGGGCGCAGGTGGGGCCAACGTCCTGACTTTC.

This clone appeared once. The chain couples TRBV4-3 to TRBJ1-5, with a weak D call TRBD1 (6 bases). Germline V gene data show CDR1 as LGHNA and CDR2 as YSLEER. Trimming removed 0 bases from V and 7 bases from J, with 7 bases in between. The CDR3 contains 13 residues. CDR3 region: CASSQDRGQPQHF. CDR3 coding DNA: TGCGCCAGCAGCCAAGATAGGGGGCAGCCCCAGCATTTT.